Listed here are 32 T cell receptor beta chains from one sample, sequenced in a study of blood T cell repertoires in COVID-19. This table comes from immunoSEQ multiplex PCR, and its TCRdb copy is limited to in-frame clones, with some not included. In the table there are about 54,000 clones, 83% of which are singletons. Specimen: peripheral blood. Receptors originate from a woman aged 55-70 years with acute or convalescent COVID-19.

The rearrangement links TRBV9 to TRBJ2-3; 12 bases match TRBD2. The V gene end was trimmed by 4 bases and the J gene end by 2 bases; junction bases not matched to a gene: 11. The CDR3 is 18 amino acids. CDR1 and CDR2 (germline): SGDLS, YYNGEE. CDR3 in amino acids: CASSSPRTSGGITDTQYF. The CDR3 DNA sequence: TGTGCCAGCAGCTCGCCACGAACTAGCGGGGGGATCACAGATACGCAGTATTTT.

This CDR3 is CASSQGQGAGNSPLHF. CDR3 bases: TGCGCCAGCAGCCAGGGACAGGGGGCCGGTAATTCACCCCTCCACTTT. This rearrangement joins TRBV5-1 to TRBJ1-6; TRBD1 agrees at 12 bases. Looked up from germline, CDR1 is SGHRS and CDR2 is YFSETQ. Trimming cost V 4 bases and J 6 bases; bases outside gene matches: 5. This CDR3 has 16 residues.

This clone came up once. Here the CDR3 reads CAWSRTGGEKLFF. CDR3 nucleotide sequence: TGTGCCTGGAGCCGGACAGGGGGCGAAAAACTGTTTTTT. The J gene is TRBJ1-4, the V gene TRBV30; 11 positions match TRBD1. CDR3 size: 13 residues. Germline V gives CDR1 GTSNPN, CDR2 SVGIG (reference sequence). V gave up 3 bases and J gave up 8 bases; unmatched junction bases: 2.

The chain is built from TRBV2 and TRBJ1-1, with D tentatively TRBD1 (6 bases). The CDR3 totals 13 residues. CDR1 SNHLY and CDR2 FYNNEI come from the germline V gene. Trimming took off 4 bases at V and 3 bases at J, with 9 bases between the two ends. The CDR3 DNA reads TGTGCCAGCAGTGCGGACAGACACACTGAAGCTTTCTTT. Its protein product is CASSADRHTEAFF.

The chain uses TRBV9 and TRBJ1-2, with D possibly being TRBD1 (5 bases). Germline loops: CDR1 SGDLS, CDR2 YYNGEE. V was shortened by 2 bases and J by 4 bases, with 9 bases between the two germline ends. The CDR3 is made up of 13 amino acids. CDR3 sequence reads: CASSVQGAYGYTF. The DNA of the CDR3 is TGTGCCAGCAGCGTGCAGGGTGCCTATGGCTACACCTTC.

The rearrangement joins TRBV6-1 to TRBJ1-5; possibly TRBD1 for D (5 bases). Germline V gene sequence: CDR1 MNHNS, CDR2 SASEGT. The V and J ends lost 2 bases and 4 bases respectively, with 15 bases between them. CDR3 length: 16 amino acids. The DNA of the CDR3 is TGTGCCAGCAGTGAACCTCGGACATCTGAAAATCAGCCCCAGCATTTT. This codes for CASSEPRTSENQPQHF.

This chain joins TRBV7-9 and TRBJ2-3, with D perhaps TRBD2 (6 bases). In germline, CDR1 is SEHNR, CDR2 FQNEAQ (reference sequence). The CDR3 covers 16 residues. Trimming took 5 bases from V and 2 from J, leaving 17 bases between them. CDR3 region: CASSHGTSSSTDTQYF. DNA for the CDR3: TGTGCCAGCAGCCACGGGACTTCTTCGTCCACAGATACGCAGTATTTT.

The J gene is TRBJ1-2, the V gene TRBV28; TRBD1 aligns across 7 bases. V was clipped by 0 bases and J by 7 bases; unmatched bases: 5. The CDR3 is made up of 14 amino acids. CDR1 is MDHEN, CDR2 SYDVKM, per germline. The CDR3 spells CASSLWRQGRGYTF. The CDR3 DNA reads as TGTGCCAGCAGTTTATGGAGACAGGGCCGTGGCTACACCTTC.

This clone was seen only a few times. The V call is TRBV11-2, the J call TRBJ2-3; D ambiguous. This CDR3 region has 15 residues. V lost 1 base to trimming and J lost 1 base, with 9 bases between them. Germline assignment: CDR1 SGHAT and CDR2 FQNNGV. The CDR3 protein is CASSLGALGTDTQYF. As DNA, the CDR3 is TGTGCCAGCAGCTTAGGGGCCCTGGGCACAGATACGCAGTATTTT.

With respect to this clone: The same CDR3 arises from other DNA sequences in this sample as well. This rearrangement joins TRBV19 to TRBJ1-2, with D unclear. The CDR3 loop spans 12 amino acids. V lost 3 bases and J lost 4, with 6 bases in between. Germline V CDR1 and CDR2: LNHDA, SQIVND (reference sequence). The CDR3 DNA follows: TGTGCCAGTAGTATCCGTAGCTATGGCTACACCTTC. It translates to CASSIRSYGYTF.

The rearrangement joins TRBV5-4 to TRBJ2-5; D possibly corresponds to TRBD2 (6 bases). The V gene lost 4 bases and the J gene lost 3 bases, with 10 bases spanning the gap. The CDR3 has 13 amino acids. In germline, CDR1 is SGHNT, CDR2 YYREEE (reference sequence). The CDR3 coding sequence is TGTGCCAGCAGCCGGGACTCCGAAGAGACCCAGTACTTC. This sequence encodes CASSRDSEETQYF.

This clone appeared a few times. The CDR3 loop reads CASSLRRIYGYTF. The CDR3 coding sequence is TGTGCCAGCAGTTTACGGAGGATCTATGGCTACACCTTC. The chain links TRBV28 to TRBJ1-2; D gene uncertain. V was clipped by 2 bases and J by 4 bases, with 8 bases between them. Germline-derived CDR1 and CDR2 are MDHEN and SYDVKM. The CDR3 runs to 13 residues.

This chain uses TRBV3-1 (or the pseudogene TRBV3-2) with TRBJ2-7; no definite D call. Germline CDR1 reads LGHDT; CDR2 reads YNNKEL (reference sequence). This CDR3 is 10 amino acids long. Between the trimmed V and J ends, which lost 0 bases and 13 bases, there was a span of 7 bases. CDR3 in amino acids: CASSQEISYF. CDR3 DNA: TGTGCCAGCAGCCAAGAAATTTCTTACTTC.

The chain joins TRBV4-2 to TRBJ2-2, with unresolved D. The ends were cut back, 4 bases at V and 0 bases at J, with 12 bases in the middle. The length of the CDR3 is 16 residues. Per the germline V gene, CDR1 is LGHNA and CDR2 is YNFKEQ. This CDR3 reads CASSPGQVANTGELFF. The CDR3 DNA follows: TGTGCCAGCAGCCCTGGGCAGGTAGCGAACACCGGGGAGCTGTTTTTT.

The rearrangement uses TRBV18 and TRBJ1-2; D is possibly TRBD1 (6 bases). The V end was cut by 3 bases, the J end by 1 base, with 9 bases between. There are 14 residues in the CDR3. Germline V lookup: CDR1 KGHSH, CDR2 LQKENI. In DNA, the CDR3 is TGTGCCAGCTCACCCCAAGGGGGTAACTATGGCTACACCTTC. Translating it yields CASSPQGGNYGYTF.

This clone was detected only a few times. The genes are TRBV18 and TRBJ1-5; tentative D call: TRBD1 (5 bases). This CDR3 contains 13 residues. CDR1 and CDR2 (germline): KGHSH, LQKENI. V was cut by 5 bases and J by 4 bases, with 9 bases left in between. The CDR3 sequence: CASSMTDNQPQHF. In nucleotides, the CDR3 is TGTGCCAGCTCAATGACAGATAATCAGCCCCAGCATTTT.

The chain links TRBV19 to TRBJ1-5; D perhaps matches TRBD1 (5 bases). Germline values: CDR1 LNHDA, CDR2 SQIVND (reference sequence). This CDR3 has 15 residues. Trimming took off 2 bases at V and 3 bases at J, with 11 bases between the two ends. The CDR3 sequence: CASSIWGRANQPQHF. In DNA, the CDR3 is TGTGCCAGTAGTATATGGGGCAGGGCCAATCAGCCCCAGCATTTT.

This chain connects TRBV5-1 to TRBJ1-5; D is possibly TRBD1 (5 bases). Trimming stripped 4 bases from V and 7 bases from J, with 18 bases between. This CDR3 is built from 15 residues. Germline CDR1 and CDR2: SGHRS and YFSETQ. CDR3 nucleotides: TGCGCCAGCAGCGCCGGGGGGGGACCCCGACAGCCCCAGCATTTT. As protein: CASSAGGGPRQPQHF.

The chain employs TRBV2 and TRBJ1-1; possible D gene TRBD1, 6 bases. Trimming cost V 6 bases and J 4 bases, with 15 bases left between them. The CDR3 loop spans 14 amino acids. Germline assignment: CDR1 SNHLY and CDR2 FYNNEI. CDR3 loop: CASRATAGATEAFF. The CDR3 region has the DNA TGTGCCAGCAGAGCCACAGCGGGGGCCACTGAAGCTTTCTTT.

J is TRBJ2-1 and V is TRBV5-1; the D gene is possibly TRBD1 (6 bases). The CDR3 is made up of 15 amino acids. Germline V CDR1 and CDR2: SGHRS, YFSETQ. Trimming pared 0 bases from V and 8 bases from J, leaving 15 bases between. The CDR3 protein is CASSLEQGILDEQFF. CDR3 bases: TGCGCCAGCAGCTTGGAGCAGGGGATATTGGATGAGCAGTTCTTC.

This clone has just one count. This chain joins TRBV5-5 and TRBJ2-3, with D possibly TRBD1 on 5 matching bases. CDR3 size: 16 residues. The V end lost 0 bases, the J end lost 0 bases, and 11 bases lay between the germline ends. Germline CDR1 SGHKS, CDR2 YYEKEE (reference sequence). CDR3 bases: TGTGCCAGCAGCTTGGACAGGAGTTTTAGCACAGATACGCAGTATTTT. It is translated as CASSLDRSFSTDTQYF.

This chain's CDR3 is CASSEGGTGRHEQYF. The CDR3, as DNA: TGTGCCAGCAGTGAGGGGGGGACAGGGAGGCACGAGCAGTACTTC. The rearrangement joins TRBV25-1 to TRBJ2-7; 9 bases align to TRBD1. Trimming at V came to 3 bases and at J to 5 bases, leaving 8 bases not matched to a gene. The length of the CDR3 is 15 residues. Germline V gene data show CDR1 as MGHDK and CDR2 as SYGVNS.

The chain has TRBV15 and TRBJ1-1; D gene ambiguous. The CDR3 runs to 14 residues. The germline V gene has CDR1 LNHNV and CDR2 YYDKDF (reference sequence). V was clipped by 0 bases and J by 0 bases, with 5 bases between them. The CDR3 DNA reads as TGTGCCACCAGCAGAGACAGGATGAACACTGAAGCTTTCTTT. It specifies CATSRDRMNTEAFF.

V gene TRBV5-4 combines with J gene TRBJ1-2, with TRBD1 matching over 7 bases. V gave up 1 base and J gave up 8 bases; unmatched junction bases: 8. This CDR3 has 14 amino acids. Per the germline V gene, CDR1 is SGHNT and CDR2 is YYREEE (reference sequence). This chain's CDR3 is CASSLPRQGKGYTF. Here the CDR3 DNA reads TGTGCCAGCAGCTTGCCCCGACAGGGTAAAGGCTACACCTTC.

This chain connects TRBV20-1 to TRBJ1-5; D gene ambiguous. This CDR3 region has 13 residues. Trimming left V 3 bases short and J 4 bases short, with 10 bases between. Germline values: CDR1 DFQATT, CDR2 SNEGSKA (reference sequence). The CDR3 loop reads CSASISENQPQHF. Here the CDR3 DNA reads TGCAGTGCTAGTATCAGCGAAAATCAGCCCCAGCATTTT.

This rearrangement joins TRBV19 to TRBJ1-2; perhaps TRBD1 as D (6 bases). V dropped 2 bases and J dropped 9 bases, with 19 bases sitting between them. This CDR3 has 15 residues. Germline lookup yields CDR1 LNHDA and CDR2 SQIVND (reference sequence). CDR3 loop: CASSIIEAGAHSYTF. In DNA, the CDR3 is TGTGCCAGTAGTATAATCGAGGCAGGGGCTCATAGCTACACCTTC.

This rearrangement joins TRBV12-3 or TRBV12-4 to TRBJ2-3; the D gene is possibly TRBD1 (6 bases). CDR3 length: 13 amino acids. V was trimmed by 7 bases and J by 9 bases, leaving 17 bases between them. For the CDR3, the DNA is TGTGCCAGCACACCGAAACAGGGCGGGACGCAGTATTTT. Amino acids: CASTPKQGGTQYF.

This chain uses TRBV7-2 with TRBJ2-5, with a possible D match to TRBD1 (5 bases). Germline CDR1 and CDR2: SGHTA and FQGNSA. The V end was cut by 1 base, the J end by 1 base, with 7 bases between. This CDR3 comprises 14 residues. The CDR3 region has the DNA TGTGCCAGCAGCTTAGGGGGCAGCCAAGAGACCCAGTACTTC. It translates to CASSLGGSQETQYF.

Written as DNA, the CDR3 is TGTGCCAGCAGCTTTGGACTACAGTTTGCCCTCACCGGGGAGCTGTTTTTT. Its protein is CASSFGLQFALTGELFF. J is TRBJ2-2 and V is TRBV5-6; D is perhaps TRBD2 (6 bases). The CDR3 has 17 residues. Germline lookup yields CDR1 SGHDT and CDR2 YYEEEE. V dropped 2 bases and J dropped 4 bases, with 18 bases sitting between them.

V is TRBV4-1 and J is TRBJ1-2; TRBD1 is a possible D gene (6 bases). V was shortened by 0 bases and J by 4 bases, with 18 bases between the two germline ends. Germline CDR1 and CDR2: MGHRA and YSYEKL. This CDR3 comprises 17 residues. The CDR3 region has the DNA TGCGCCAGCAGCCAAGATGACAGGTCTCGCGTGGGCTATGGCTACACCTTC. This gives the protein CASSQDDRSRVGYGYTF.

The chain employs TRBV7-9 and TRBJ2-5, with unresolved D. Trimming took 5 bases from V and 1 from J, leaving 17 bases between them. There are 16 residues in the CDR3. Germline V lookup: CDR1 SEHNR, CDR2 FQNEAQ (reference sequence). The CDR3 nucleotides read TGTGCCAGCAGCCCCCCGTTTCGAACTACCCAAGAGACCCAGTACTTC. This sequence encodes CASSPPFRTTQETQYF.

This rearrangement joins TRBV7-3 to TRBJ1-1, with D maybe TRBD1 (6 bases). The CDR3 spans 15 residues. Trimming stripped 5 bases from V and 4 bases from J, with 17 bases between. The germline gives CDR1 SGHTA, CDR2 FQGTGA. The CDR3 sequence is CASSQRGGRFTEAFF. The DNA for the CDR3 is TGTGCCAGCAGCCAAAGGGGGGGAAGGTTCACTGAAGCTTTCTTT.